This T cell receptor (beta chain) was sequenced during a study of low-dose radiotherapy and immunotherapy resistance in tumors. Overall study context: Intravenous nivolumab 240 mg every two weeks plus ipilimumab 1 mg/kg every six weeks was given to patients. Every two weeks, the protocol called for intravenous cyclophosphamide at 200 mg/m2. It was given one day before each radiation and immunotherapy administration.

CDR1 and CDR2 (germline): SQVTM, ANQGSEA. Trimming took 4 bases from V and 3 from J; bases not matched to a gene: 10. The CDR3 length is 17 residues. Primers used for first-strand cDNA, a TRAV- and TRBV-specific set, covered both alpha and beta chains. TCR amplification ran about 20 PCR cycles using constant-region and V-primer adapter primers. TCRdb ran MiXCR on the reads and lists one entry per CDR3 protein. The sample includes 40,000 or so distinct CDR3 sequences, around a third of them seen just once. Regarding time point: before trial treatment. The donors' regimen was nivolumab, ipilimumab, aspirin, low-dose cyclophosphamide and low-dose radiotherapy. Patients deemed eligible presented with advanced solid tumors lacking tumor-infiltrating lymphocytes.

The gene calls are TRBV29-1 and TRBJ2-6, with TRBD1 matching 9 bases. Specimen: PBMCs, collected before treatment. The sequence derives from a male donor with gallbladder cancer. CDR3 residues: CSVGGLGQGGGANVLTF. The CDR3 DNA follows: TGCAGCGTTGGTGGCTTGGGACAGGGAGGTGGGGCCAACGTCCTGACTTTC.